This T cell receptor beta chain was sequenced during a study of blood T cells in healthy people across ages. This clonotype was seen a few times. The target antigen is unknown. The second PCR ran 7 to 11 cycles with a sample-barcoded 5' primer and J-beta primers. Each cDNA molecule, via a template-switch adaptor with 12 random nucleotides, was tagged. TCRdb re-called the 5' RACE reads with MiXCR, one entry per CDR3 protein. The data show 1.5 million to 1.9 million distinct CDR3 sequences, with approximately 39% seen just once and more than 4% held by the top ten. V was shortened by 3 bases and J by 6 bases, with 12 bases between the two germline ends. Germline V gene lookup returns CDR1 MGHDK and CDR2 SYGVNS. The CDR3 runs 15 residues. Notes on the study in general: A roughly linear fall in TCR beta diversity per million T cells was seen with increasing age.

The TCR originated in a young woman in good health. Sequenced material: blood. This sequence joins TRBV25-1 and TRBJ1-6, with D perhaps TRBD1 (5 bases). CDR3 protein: CASSDQGGPNSPLHF. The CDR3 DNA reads TGTGCCAGCAGTGACCAGGGTGGACCTAATTCACCCCTCCACTTT.